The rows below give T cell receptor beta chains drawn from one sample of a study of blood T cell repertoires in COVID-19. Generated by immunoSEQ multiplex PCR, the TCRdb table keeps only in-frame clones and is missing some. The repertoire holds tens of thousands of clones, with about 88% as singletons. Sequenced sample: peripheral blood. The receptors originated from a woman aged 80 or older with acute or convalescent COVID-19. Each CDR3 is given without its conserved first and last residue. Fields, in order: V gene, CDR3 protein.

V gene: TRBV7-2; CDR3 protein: ASSLFGTGLGGETQY
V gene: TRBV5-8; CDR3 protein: ASSLSIRGYNEQF
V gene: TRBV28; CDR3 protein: ASEGANQETQY
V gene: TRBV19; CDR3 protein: ASRDRSGTDNEKLF
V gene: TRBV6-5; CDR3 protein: ASSYSIGTLNTEAF
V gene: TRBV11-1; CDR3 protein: ASSKADGGADTQY
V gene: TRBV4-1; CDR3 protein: ASSQDLPGRDQPQH
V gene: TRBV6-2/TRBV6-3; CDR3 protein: ASSYEGRRNEKLF
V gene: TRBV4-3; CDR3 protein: ASSRDKNQPQH
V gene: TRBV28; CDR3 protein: ASSLWNTRVEYEQY
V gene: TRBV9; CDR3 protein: ASSATGYGYT
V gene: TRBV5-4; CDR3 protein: ASSSGPREQHEQF
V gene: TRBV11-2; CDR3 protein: ASRSTGLGAF
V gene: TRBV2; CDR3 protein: ASKMGRHSGNTIY
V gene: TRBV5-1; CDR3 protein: ASSLPDRVLYGYT
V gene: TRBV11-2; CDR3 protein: ASSVGGLASGLRGYT
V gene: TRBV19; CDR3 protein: ASSIGGLAGGTRYEQY
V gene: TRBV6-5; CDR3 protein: ASSEMLETQY
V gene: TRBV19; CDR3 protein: ASARQGLAKNIQY
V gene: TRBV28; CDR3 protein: ASSFWATGAF
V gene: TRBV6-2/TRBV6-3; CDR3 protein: ASSYSSGQENTEAF
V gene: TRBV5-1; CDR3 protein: ASSRGGGSSSTDTQY
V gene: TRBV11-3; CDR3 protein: ASSLVLSGNTGELF
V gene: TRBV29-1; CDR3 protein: SVEDPRDRGPGL
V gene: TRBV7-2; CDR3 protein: ASSLRGEDEQY
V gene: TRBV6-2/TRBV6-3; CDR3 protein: ASSYEWRGTIQETQY
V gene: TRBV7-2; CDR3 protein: ASSLAGAGEKLF
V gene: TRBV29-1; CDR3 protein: SAQGGTGSNQPQH
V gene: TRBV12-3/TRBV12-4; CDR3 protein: ASRPRDIAGET
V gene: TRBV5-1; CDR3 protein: ASSRTTGNYGYT
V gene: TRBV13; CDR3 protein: ASSSTGPYGYT
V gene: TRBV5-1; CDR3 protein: ASSFGAGEETQY
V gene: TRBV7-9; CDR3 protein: ASSSLGAGPNEKLF
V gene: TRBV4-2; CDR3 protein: ASSLQRSPYEQY
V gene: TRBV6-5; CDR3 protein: ASSYSAGYSTDTQY
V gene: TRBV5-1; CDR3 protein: ASSSDRGTDTQY
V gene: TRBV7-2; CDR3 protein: ASSLGGLAGDEQY
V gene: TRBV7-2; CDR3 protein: ASSLVSATNEKLF
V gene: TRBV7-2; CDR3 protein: ASSFGLAGGINEQF
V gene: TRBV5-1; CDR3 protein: ASSLLPSPDTQY
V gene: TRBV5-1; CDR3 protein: ASSRGQNEAF
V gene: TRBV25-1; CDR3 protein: ASSGLLGQESCNQPQH
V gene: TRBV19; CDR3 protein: ASISGQGNQPQH
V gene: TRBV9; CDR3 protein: ASQRDLTGNTGELF
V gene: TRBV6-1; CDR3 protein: ASSEGVYGYT
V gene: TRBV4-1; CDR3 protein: ASSRTGPQETQY
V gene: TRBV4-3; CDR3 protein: ASSQATYSNYGYT